This entry is about one T cell receptor (beta chain). The specificity of this receptor is unknown. Nothing much larger sits one base from this clone, and base qualities are not available. No patient had received any treatment before thyroid surgery. Using T-cell receptor beta sequencing, the study looked back at clinical samples from patients collected from 2012 to 2018. This sample is drawn from a study of metastatic and nonmetastatic thyroid tumors (dated by TCRdb to the early 2020s). The study in broad terms: Repertoires were compared across peripheral blood and tumor or nodule tissue samples from malignant and benign thyroid patients. Findings and caveats that apply to the study as a whole: In both blood and tumor samples, TCR beta diversity was reported to be significantly higher in malignant tumors than in benign nodules.

Germline trimming amounts to 0 bases on V and 1 base on J, with 10 as the count of junction bases outside the gene matches. CDR1 and CDR2 (SGDLS, YYNGEE) derive from the germline V gene. There are 18 amino acids in the CDR3, from cysteine to phenylalanine inclusive. The DNA shown is the 54-base CDR3, in frame from base 1. Receptor libraries were prepared by PCR. The run used an Illumina HiSeq 4000. High-throughput sequencing was used to profile the TCR beta-chain CDR3 region of every patient. On the authors' methods: CDR3 differences across clinicopathological groups were used to build a classifier for discriminating distant-metastatic papillary thyroid cancer patients. The Shannon index was used to measure repertoire diversity, and the Morisita-Horn index was used to measure how similar tumor and blood repertoires were. The public reads were reanalyzed by TCRdb: fastp trimming at Q25, MiXCR alignment, in-frame beta chains only. TCRdb's processing, not the authors' own work, is the source of the V and J calls. This sample gives 15,000 to 20,000 clones in total; roughly a fifth of them show up just once. The leading ten clones occupy 17% of the sample.

The origin of this receptor is a female donor with papillary thyroid cancer or a benign thyroid nodule (not recorded which). Some clones in this sample may be carry-over from other donors' samples. Input material: tumor tissue. The chain couples TRBV9 to TRBJ2-5; TRBD1 aligns with 9 central bases. The DNA is TGTGCCAGCAGCGTAGCCACAACCGGGACAGGGTCCCAAGAGACCCAGTACTTC. Translated, this is CASSVATTGTGSQETQYF.